The sequence of this T cell receptor beta chain was determined in a study of T cells in localized non-small cell lung cancer. In its sample, this clone was seen once. Its specificity is unknown. The table came from immunoSEQ multiplex PCR; TCRdb's copy has only in-frame clones and leaves some out. The sample shows roughly 50,000 clones, approximately 80% of them seen only once. CDR1 and CDR2 from the germline V gene are SGHRS and YFSETQ. Trimming at V came to 4 bases and at J to 6 bases, leaving 4 bases not matched to a gene. The CDR3 length is 13 residues. Whole-study results and caveats: Among the top 100 tumor clones, a median 57 appeared in adjacent lung. A higher density of T cells in blood coincided with extended overall survival.

The genes are TRBV5-1 and TRBJ1-2, with 9 bases matching TRBD1. Material: peripheral blood, obtained before any cancer treatment. This clonotype was sampled from a female donor of 60 years or more with stage II squamous cell lung carcinoma. The CDR3 region has the DNA TGCGCCAGCAGCCCACGACAGGGGGATGGCTACACCTTC. Amino acid sequence: CASSPRQGDGYTF.